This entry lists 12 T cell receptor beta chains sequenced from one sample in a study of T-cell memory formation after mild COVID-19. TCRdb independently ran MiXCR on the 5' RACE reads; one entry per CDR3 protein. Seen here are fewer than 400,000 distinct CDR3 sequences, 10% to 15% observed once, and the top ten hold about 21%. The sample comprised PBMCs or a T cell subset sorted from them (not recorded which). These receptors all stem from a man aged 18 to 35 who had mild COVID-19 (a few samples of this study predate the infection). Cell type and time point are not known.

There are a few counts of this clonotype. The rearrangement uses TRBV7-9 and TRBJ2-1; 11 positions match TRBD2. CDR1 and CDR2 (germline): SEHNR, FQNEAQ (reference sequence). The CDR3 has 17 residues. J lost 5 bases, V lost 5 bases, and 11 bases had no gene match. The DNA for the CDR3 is TGTGCCAGCAGCATAATTCTTCTAGCGGGGGGCCACAATGAGCAGTTCTTC. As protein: CASSIILLAGGHNEQFF.

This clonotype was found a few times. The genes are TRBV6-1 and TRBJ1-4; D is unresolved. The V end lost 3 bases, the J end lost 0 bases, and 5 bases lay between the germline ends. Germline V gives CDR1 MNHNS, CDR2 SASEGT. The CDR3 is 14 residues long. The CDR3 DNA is TGTGCCAGCAGTGAGTTAGCAACTAATGAAAAACTGTTTTTT. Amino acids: CASSELATNEKLFF.

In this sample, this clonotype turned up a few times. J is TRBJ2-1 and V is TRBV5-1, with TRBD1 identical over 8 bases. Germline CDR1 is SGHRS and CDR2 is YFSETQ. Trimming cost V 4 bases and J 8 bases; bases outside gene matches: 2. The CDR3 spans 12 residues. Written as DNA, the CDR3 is TGCGCCAGCAGCCAGGACAGGGATGAGCAGTTCTTC. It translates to CASSQDRDEQFF.

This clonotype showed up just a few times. In DNA, the CDR3 is TGCAGTGCTAGGGACCAAGGGGGCCCCCCTGAGCAGTTCTTC. Protein sequence: CSARDQGGPPEQFF. This chain links TRBV20-1 with TRBJ2-1; 7 nucleotides line up with TRBD1. The CDR3 contains 14 residues. V lost 3 bases and J lost 9; bases outside the gene matches: 11. Germline loops: CDR1 DFQATT, CDR2 SNEGSKA (reference sequence).

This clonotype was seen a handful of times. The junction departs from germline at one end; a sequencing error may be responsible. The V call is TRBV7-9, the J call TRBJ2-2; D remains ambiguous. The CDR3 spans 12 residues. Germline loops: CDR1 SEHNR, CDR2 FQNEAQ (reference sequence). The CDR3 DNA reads TGTGCCAGCAGCTCCTACCTTGGGGAACTTCCTTTT. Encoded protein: CASSSYLGELPF.

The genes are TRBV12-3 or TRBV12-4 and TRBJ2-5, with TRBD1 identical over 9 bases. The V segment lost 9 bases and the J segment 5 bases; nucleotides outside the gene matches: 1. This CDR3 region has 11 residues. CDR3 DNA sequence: TGTGCCAGTGGACAGGGGGAGACCCAGTACTTC. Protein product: CASGQGETQYF.

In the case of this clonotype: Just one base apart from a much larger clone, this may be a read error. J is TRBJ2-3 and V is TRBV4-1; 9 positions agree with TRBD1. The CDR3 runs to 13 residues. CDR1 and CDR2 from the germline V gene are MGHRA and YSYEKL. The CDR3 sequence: CDSSQGTGSGRNF. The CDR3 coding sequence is TGCGACAGCAGCCAAGGGACAGGGAGCGGGCGGAATTTT.

The CDR3 DNA sequence: TGCAGTGCTTCCTCAGGGGCGTCTAGCAATCAGCCCCAGCATTTT. This codes for CSASSGASSNQPQHF. The genes are TRBV20-1 and TRBJ1-5; perhaps TRBD1 as D (6 bases). The V gene's germline CDR1 is DFQATT and CDR2 SNEGSKA (reference sequence). Deletions cut 5 bases from V and 0 bases from J, with 14 bases between. This CDR3 is built from 15 residues.

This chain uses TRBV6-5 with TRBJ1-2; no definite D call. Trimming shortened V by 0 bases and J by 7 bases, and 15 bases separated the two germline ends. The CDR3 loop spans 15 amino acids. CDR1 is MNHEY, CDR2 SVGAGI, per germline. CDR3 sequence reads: CASSYSATGTTGYTF. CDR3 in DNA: TGTGCCAGCAGTTACTCGGCCACCGGAACTACTGGCTACACCTTC.

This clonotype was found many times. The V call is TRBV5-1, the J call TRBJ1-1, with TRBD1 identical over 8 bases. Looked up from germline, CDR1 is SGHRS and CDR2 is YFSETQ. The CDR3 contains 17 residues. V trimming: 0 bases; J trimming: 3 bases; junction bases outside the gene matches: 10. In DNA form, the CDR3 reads TGCGCCAGCAGCTTGGAGGCAGGGGGCTCTCGGGACACTGAAGCTTTCTTT. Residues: CASSLEAGGSRDTEAFF.

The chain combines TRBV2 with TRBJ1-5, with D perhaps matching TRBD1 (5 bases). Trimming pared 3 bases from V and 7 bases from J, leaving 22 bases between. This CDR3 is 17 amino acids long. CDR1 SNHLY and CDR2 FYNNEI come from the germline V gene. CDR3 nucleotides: TGTGCCAGCAGTGACGGGCAGGGAATATCGGTGGGACAGCCCCAGCATTTT. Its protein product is CASSDGQGISVGQPQHF.

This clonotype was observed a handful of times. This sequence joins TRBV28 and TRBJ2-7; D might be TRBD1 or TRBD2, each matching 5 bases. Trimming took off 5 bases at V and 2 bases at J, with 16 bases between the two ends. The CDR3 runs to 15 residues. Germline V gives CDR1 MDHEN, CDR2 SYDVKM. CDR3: CASSGRYRGAYEQYV. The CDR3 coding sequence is TGTGCCAGCAGTGGGAGATACCGGGGCGCCTACGAGCAGTACGTC.